Listed below are T cell receptor beta chains from one sample, sequenced in a study of spatial heterogeneity in lung cancer. Via MiXCR, TCRdb re-called the 5' RACE reads, giving one row per CDR3 protein. This sample has roughly 39,000 distinct CDR3 sequences, with around 7.5% found just once. The sample consisted of PBMCs, taken at surgery. These receptors were taken from a male donor with early-stage non-small cell lung cancer. CDR3s include the opening cysteine and the closing phenylalanine or tryptophan. The D gene is left open where the match is weak. Clone size, where shown, is once, few, many, or a class for clones that have expanded.

CDR3 protein: CASSLSVNQPQHF; CDR3 DNA: TGTGCCAGCAGTTTGTCAGTAAATCAGCCCCAGCATTTT; V gene: TRBV27; J gene: TRBJ1-5; clone size: NA; D gene: NA
CDR3 protein: CAISEPESYNEQFF; CDR3 DNA: TGTGCCATCAGTGAACCGGAGTCCTACAATGAGCAGTTCTTC; V gene: TRBV10-3; J gene: TRBJ2-1; clone size: many; D gene: NA
CDR3 protein: CASSVAGGVINSGNTIYF; CDR3 DNA: TGTGCCAGCAGCGTAGCAGGTGGTGTCATTAACTCTGGAAACACCATATATTTT; V gene: TRBV9; J gene: TRBJ1-3; clone size: NA; D gene: NA
CDR3 protein: CASSYTQGAYEQYF; CDR3 DNA: TGTGCCAGCAGTTACACCCAGGGCGCGTACGAGCAGTACTTC; V gene: TRBV6-5; J gene: TRBJ2-7; clone size: NA; D gene: NA
CDR3 protein: CASSLGSYQETQYF; CDR3 DNA: TGTGCTAGCAGCTTAGGGTCGTACCAAGAGACCCAGTACTTC; V gene: TRBV7-7; J gene: TRBJ2-5; clone size: many; D gene: NA
CDR3 protein: CASSSTATNEKLFF; CDR3 DNA: TGCGCCAGCAGCTCGACAGCAACTAATGAAAAACTGTTTTTT; V gene: TRBV5-1; J gene: TRBJ1-4; clone size: few; D gene: NA
CDR3 protein: CAWSDWAQGAYEQYF; CDR3 DNA: TGTGCCTGGAGTGACTGGGCCCAGGGGGCTTACGAGCAGTACTTC; V gene: TRBV30; J gene: TRBJ2-7; clone size: many; D gene: TRBD1
CDR3 protein: CSARDGLGTDTQYF; CDR3 DNA: TGCAGTGCTAGAGACGGACTCGGCACAGATACGCAGTATTTT; V gene: TRBV20-1; J gene: TRBJ2-3; clone size: few; D gene: NA
CDR3 protein: CASSPQRGRGIQYF; CDR3 DNA: TGTGCCAGCAGTCCTCAACGGGGGAGAGGGATTCAGTACTTC; V gene: TRBV12-3/TRBV12-4; J gene: TRBJ2-4; clone size: few; D gene: NA
CDR3 protein: CASSPKLDNEQFF; CDR3 DNA: TGTGCCAGCTCACCAAAGCTAGACAATGAGCAGTTCTTC; V gene: TRBV18; J gene: TRBJ2-1; clone size: NA; D gene: NA
CDR3 protein: CATETDSAYEQYF; CDR3 DNA: TGTGCCACTGAGACGGACAGTGCCTACGAGCAGTACTTC; V gene: TRBV6-2/TRBV6-3; J gene: TRBJ2-7; clone size: many; D gene: NA
CDR3 protein: CASSAGGITGELFF; CDR3 DNA: TGCGCCAGCAGCGCAGGGGGCATCACCGGGGAGCTGTTTTTT; V gene: TRBV5-1; J gene: TRBJ2-2; clone size: NA; D gene: TRBD1
CDR3 protein: CASTDGGQGATNEKLFF; CDR3 DNA: TGTGCCAGCACCGATGGGGGACAGGGTGCAACTAATGAAAAACTGTTTTTT; V gene: TRBV6-9; J gene: TRBJ1-4; clone size: NA; D gene: TRBD1
CDR3 protein: CASSPTPDTEAFF; CDR3 DNA: TGTGCCAGCAGCCCCACCCCAGACACTGAAGCTTTCTTT; V gene: TRBV4-2; J gene: TRBJ1-1; clone size: NA; D gene: NA
CDR3 protein: CASSTTAGANVLTF; CDR3 DNA: TGTGCCAGCAGCACAACGGCAGGGGCCAACGTCCTGACTTTC; V gene: TRBV6-1; J gene: TRBJ2-6; clone size: many; D gene: NA
CDR3 protein: CAWSPTGRGEAFF; CDR3 DNA: TGTGCCTGGAGCCCCACCGGCAGGGGTGAAGCTTTCTTT; V gene: TRBV30; J gene: TRBJ1-1; clone size: NA; D gene: NA
CDR3 protein: CAIKGTGLNTEAFF; CDR3 DNA: TGTGCCATCAAAGGGACAGGATTGAACACTGAAGCTTTCTTT; V gene: TRBV10-3; J gene: TRBJ1-1; clone size: NA; D gene: TRBD1
CDR3 protein: CSVEVPNYGYTF; CDR3 DNA: TGCAGCGTTGAAGTTCCCAACTATGGCTACACCTTC; V gene: TRBV29-1; J gene: TRBJ1-2; clone size: many; D gene: NA
CDR3 protein: CASSRDRDRGLYGYTF; CDR3 DNA: TGTGCCAGCAGCCGCGACCGGGACAGGGGATTGTATGGCTACACCTTC; V gene: TRBV4-2; J gene: TRBJ1-2; clone size: medium-sized; D gene: TRBD1
CDR3 protein: CASSLRYPGGDTQYF; CDR3 DNA: TGTGCCAGCAGCTTAAGGTATCCCGGAGGGGATACGCAGTATTTT; V gene: TRBV13; J gene: TRBJ2-3; clone size: few; D gene: NA
CDR3 protein: CASSLRAFNTEAFF; CDR3 DNA: TGTGCCAGCTCACTTAGGGCTTTCAACACTGAAGCTTTCTTT; V gene: TRBV18; J gene: TRBJ1-1; clone size: many; D gene: NA
CDR3 protein: CASSHEGGPYYGYTF; CDR3 DNA: TGCGCCAGCAGCCACGAAGGGGGTCCTTACTATGGCTACACCTTC; V gene: TRBV4-1; J gene: TRBJ1-2; clone size: many; D gene: NA
CDR3 protein: CSARDPRETPYNSPLHF; CDR3 DNA: TGCAGTGCTAGAGATCCTCGGGAAACGCCCTATAATTCACCCCTCCACTTT; V gene: TRBV20-1; J gene: TRBJ1-6; clone size: NA; D gene: NA
CDR3 protein: CSVGSGYEQYF; CDR3 DNA: TGCAGCGTTGGGTCAGGGTACGAGCAGTACTTC; V gene: TRBV29-1; J gene: TRBJ2-7; clone size: many; D gene: NA
CDR3 protein: CASSLSGVGITEAFF; CDR3 DNA: TGTGCCAGCAGTTTATCGGGGGTCGGGATCACTGAAGCTTTCTTT; V gene: TRBV27; J gene: TRBJ1-1; clone size: NA; D gene: NA
CDR3 protein: CAIRPGQGFIGELFF; CDR3 DNA: TGTGCCATCAGACCGGGACAGGGGTTCATTGGGGAGCTGTTTTTT; V gene: TRBV10-3; J gene: TRBJ2-2; clone size: many; D gene: TRBD1
CDR3 protein: CASSFAGGLSSTDTQYF; CDR3 DNA: TGTGCCAGCAGTTTTGCGGGGGGCCTCTCTAGCACAGATACGCAGTATTTT; V gene: TRBV12-3/TRBV12-4; J gene: TRBJ2-3; clone size: many; D gene: TRBD2
CDR3 protein: CASSEEGYTIYF; CDR3 DNA: TGTGCCAGCAGTGAAGAGGGTTACACCATATATTTT; V gene: TRBV2; J gene: TRBJ1-3; clone size: NA; D gene: NA
CDR3 protein: CASSLGGEQYF; CDR3 DNA: TGTGCCAGCAGTTTGGGTGGCGAGCAGTACTTC; V gene: TRBV12-3/TRBV12-4; J gene: TRBJ2-7; clone size: few; D gene: NA
CDR3 protein: CSARVAGFDSNQPQHF; CDR3 DNA: TGCAGTGCTAGAGTGGCGGGTTTCGATAGCAATCAGCCCCAGCATTTT; V gene: TRBV20-1; J gene: TRBJ1-5; clone size: many; D gene: NA
CDR3 protein: CSALTNTGELFF; CDR3 DNA: TGCAGTGCCCTTACGAACACCGGGGAGCTGTTTTTT; V gene: TRBV20-1; J gene: TRBJ2-2; clone size: NA; D gene: NA
CDR3 protein: CASSPGVNTEAFF; CDR3 DNA: TGTGCCAGCTCACCAGGAGTGAACACTGAAGCTTTCTTT; V gene: TRBV18; J gene: TRBJ1-1; clone size: many; D gene: NA
CDR3 protein: CASEGEAWGEQYF; CDR3 DNA: TGTGCCTCGGAAGGGGAGGCTTGGGGAGAGCAGTACTTC; V gene: TRBV6-1; J gene: TRBJ2-7; clone size: many; D gene: NA
CDR3 protein: CSASSVSGRTSEQYF; CDR3 DNA: TGCAGTGCTAGTAGTGTGTCCGGGCGGACGAGCGAGCAGTACTTC; V gene: TRBV20-1; J gene: TRBJ2-7; clone size: few; D gene: NA
CDR3 protein: CASSESWDYGYTF; CDR3 DNA: TGTGCCAGCAGTGAATCATGGGACTATGGCTACACCTTC; V gene: TRBV6-1; J gene: TRBJ1-2; clone size: many; D gene: NA
CDR3 protein: CASRVQGTEAFF; CDR3 DNA: TGTGCCAGCAGAGTCCAGGGGACTGAAGCTTTCTTT; V gene: TRBV28; J gene: TRBJ1-1; clone size: many; D gene: NA
CDR3 protein: CASSSGTGPGGGTQYF; CDR3 DNA: TGCGCCAGCAGCTCGGGGACAGGGCCAGGGGGAGGTACGCAGTATTTT; V gene: TRBV5-1; J gene: TRBJ2-3; clone size: NA; D gene: TRBD1
CDR3 protein: CASTSRTGVITGNTIYF; CDR3 DNA: TGTGCCAGCACCTCCCGGACCGGGGTAATAACTGGAAACACCATATATTTT; V gene: TRBV6-2/TRBV6-3; J gene: TRBJ1-3; clone size: many; D gene: NA
CDR3 protein: CASSSTQGGGNSPLHF; CDR3 DNA: TGTGCCAGCAGCTCCACACAGGGGGGCGGGAATTCACCCCTCCACTTT; V gene: TRBV7-2; J gene: TRBJ1-6; clone size: NA; D gene: TRBD1
CDR3 protein: CASSPSEISYEQYF; CDR3 DNA: TGTGCCAGCAGTCCTTCCGAGATTTCCTACGAGCAGTACTTC; V gene: TRBV27; J gene: TRBJ2-7; clone size: many; D gene: NA
CDR3 protein: CASSEGGTTGELFF; CDR3 DNA: TGTGCCAGCAGCGAGGGGGGGACCACCGGGGAGCTGTTTTTT; V gene: TRBV7-2; J gene: TRBJ2-2; clone size: NA; D gene: NA
CDR3 protein: CASSETSGGGGETQYF; CDR3 DNA: TGTGCCAGCAGCGAGACCTCAGGGGGCGGAGGGGAGACCCAGTACTTC; V gene: TRBV7-3; J gene: TRBJ2-5; clone size: few; D gene: TRBD1
CDR3 protein: CASSANRGFSYEQYF; CDR3 DNA: TGTGCCAGCAGCGCCAACAGGGGATTCTCCTACGAGCAGTACTTC; V gene: TRBV2; J gene: TRBJ2-7; clone size: many; D gene: TRBD1
CDR3 protein: CASSLERQETQYF; CDR3 DNA: TGTGCCAGCAGCTTAGAGAGGCAAGAGACCCAGTACTTC; V gene: TRBV7-2; J gene: TRBJ2-5; clone size: many; D gene: NA
CDR3 protein: CASSLDSLAKNIQYF; CDR3 DNA: TGCGCCAGCAGCTTGGACTCCTTAGCCAAAAACATTCAGTACTTC; V gene: TRBV5-1; J gene: TRBJ2-4; clone size: many; D gene: NA
CDR3 protein: CASRLGGGGNQPQHF; CDR3 DNA: TGTGCCAGCAGGTTAGGAGGAGGGGGCAATCAGCCCCAGCATTTT; V gene: TRBV7-2; J gene: TRBJ1-5; clone size: NA; D gene: NA
CDR3 protein: CASRSTGGAGELFF; CDR3 DNA: TGTGCCAGCAGATCCACAGGGGGCGCCGGGGAGCTGTTTTTT; V gene: TRBV12-3/TRBV12-4; J gene: TRBJ2-2; clone size: many; D gene: TRBD1
CDR3 protein: CSARNPQGADQPQHF; CDR3 DNA: TGCAGTGCTAGGAACCCACAGGGGGCAGATCAGCCCCAGCATTTT; V gene: TRBV20-1; J gene: TRBJ1-5; clone size: many; D gene: TRBD1
CDR3 protein: CASSLPPGLNTEAFF; CDR3 DNA: TGTGCCAGCAGTCTACCGCCGGGACTTAACACTGAAGCTTTCTTT; V gene: TRBV28; J gene: TRBJ1-1; clone size: many; D gene: NA
CDR3 protein: CASSLPVGNYGYTF; CDR3 DNA: TGTGCCAGCAGCTTACCGGTGGGAAACTATGGCTACACCTTC; V gene: TRBV7-9; J gene: TRBJ1-2; clone size: NA; D gene: NA
CDR3 protein: CAWMRRNYGYTF; CDR3 DNA: TGTGCCTGGATGCGACGGAATTATGGCTACACCTTC; V gene: TRBV30; J gene: TRBJ1-2; clone size: few; D gene: NA
CDR3 protein: CASTRDSYQPQHF; CDR3 DNA: TGTGCCAGCACTAGGGACAGTTACCAGCCCCAGCATTTT; V gene: TRBV12-3/TRBV12-4; J gene: TRBJ1-5; clone size: many; D gene: TRBD1
CDR3 protein: CASSPGTATVGAFF; CDR3 DNA: TGCGCCAGCAGTCCCGGGACAGCTACAGTTGGAGCTTTCTTT; V gene: TRBV5-1; J gene: TRBJ1-1; clone size: many; D gene: TRBD1
CDR3 protein: CASSPPGTSGSREQFF; CDR3 DNA: TGTGCCAGCTCACCACCCGGGACTAGCGGGAGTCGCGAGCAGTTCTTC; V gene: TRBV18; J gene: TRBJ2-1; clone size: few; D gene: TRBD2
CDR3 protein: CASRDGNQPQHF; CDR3 DNA: TGTGCCAGCAGGGACGGGAATCAGCCCCAGCATTTT; V gene: TRBV6-2/TRBV6-3; J gene: TRBJ1-5; clone size: NA; D gene: NA
CDR3 protein: CSVNDYGYTF; CDR3 DNA: TGCAGCGTCAACGACTATGGCTACACCTTC; V gene: TRBV29-1; J gene: TRBJ1-2; clone size: few; D gene: NA